These T cell receptor beta chains were read from a single sample in a study of control samples from healthy donors and cancer patients. Clones were sequenced by immunoSEQ multiplex PCR, and TCRdb holds only the in-frame ones, with some missing. The table lists some 110,000 clones, 75% to 90% of them singletons. Input material: PBMCs. The receptors here all came from a woman between 45 and 65 years old with colorectal cancer. Each CDR3 is given with its conserved first and last residue. D genes are given only for firm matches. Clone size appears in some rows only: once, few, many, or a class for an expanded clone.

D	V	size	J	CDR3	DNA
.	TRBV19	.	TRBJ1-4	CASSPNRVNEKLFF	TGTGCCAGTAGTCCCAACAGGGTAAATGAAAAACTGTTTTTT
TRBD2	TRBV11-2	.	TRBJ2-3	CASSLRGIFTDTQYF	TGTGCCAGCAGCTTGCGGGGGATCTTTACAGATACGCAGTATTTT
TRBD1	TRBV5-1	.	TRBJ1-1	CASSIGQVYTEAFF	TGCGCCAGCAGCATCGGACAGGTTTACACTGAAGCTTTCTTT
.	TRBV5-1	.	TRBJ1-1	CASSLVPGTEAFF	TGCGCCAGCAGCTTGGTCCCTGGAACTGAAGCTTTCTTT
.	TRBV6-5	once	TRBJ2-1	CASRVRNEQFF	TGTGCCAGCAGGGTTAGGAATGAGCAGTTCTTC
.	TRBV27	.	TRBJ1-1	CASSFRSSTEAFF	TGTGCCAGCAGTTTCCGTAGTTCTACTGAAGCTTTCTTT
TRBD1	TRBV28	.	TRBJ1-5	CASTGQGDQPQHF	TGTGCCAGCACGGGACAGGGTGATCAGCCCCAGCATTTT
.	TRBV3-1/TRBV3-2	.	TRBJ2-1	CASSQAGDLSNEQFF	TGTGCCAGCAGCCAAGCGGGAGATCTATCCAATGAGCAGTTCTTC
.	TRBV10-3	few	TRBJ1-1	CAIRPRLNTEAFF	TGTGCCATCAGGCCTAGGCTGAACACTGAAGCTTTCTTT
.	TRBV28	.	TRBJ1-1	CASSLQGLYAFF	TGTGCCAGCAGTTTACAGGGATTGTACGCTTTCTTT
.	TRBV7-3	.	TRBJ2-1	CASSSTHRQWAIDNEQFF	TGTGCCAGCAGCTCCACTCACCGACAGTGGGCCATCGACAATGAGCAGTTCTTC
.	TRBV27	once	TRBJ1-1	CASSLVGGEAFF	TGTGCCAGCAGTTTGGTGGGAGGGGAAGCTTTCTTT
TRBD1	TRBV5-1	.	TRBJ2-1	CASSPTGYNEQFF	TGCGCCAGCAGCCCGACAGGGTACAATGAGCAGTTCTTC
.	TRBV7-2	.	TRBJ2-1	CASSGEVGVKNEQFF	TGTGCCAGCAGCGGGGAGGTTGGGGTAAAGAATGAGCAGTTCTTC
TRBD1	TRBV6-5	.	TRBJ1-2	CASIAGQGKGGYTF	TGTGCCAGCATCGCGGGACAGGGGAAGGGTGGCTACACCTTC
TRBD1	TRBV30	.	TRBJ1-3	CACPTGFPTIGGNTIYF	TGTGCCTGCCCGACAGGGTTCCCCACCATCGGAGGAAACACCATATATTTT
TRBD1	TRBV27	.	TRBJ1-1	CASRVDFSGGDTEAFF	TGTGCCAGCAGGGTGGACTTTTCAGGGGGGGATACTGAAGCTTTCTTT
.	TRBV9	once	TRBJ1-1	CASSPNWQIEAFF	TGTGCCAGCAGCCCCAATTGGCAGATTGAAGCTTTCTTT
.	TRBV7-6	.	TRBJ1-3	CASSRSQGIGNTIYF	TGTGCCAGCAGCCGATCACAGGGAATTGGAAACACCATATATTTT
.	TRBV6-1	.	TRBJ2-2	CASSEGAGLPGELFF	TGTGCCAGCAGTGAGGGGGCGGGACTCCCCGGGGAGCTGTTTTTT
TRBD1	TRBV28	.	TRBJ2-5	CASSLNLQGQETQYF	TGTGCCAGCAGTTTAAACCTACAGGGGCAAGAGACCCAGTACTTC
.	TRBV5-8	.	TRBJ1-1	CASSLRPGTEAFF	TGTGCCAGCAGCTTGCGGCCGGGGACTGAAGCTTTCTTT
.	TRBV6-6	.	TRBJ1-3	CASSYLGGGSGNTIYF	TGTGCCAGCAGTTATCTTGGGGGGGGCTCTGGAAACACCATATATTTT
.	TRBV6-5	.	TRBJ1-5	CASRTNRASNQPQHF	TGTGCCAGCAGGACCAACAGAGCGAGCAATCAGCCCCAGCATTTT
TRBD1	TRBV19	.	TRBJ2-1	CASSVLGQEYNEQFF	TGTGCCAGTAGTGTCCTGGGACAGGAGTACAATGAGCAGTTCTTC
.	TRBV28	.	TRBJ1-6	CASSFIGEGDQISYNSPLHF	TGTGCCAGCAGTTTTATCGGCGAGGGGGATCAAATCTCCTATAATTCACCCCTCCACTTT
.	TRBV15	once	TRBJ1-2	CATSRGTGLDGYTF	TGTGCCACCAGCAGAGGGACGGGACTAGATGGCTACACCTTC
.	TRBV29-1	.	TRBJ1-1	CSVEDFGTEAFF	TGCAGCGTTGAAGATTTTGGCACTGAAGCTTTCTTT
.	TRBV25-1	.	TRBJ1-2	CASSEIGQIYGYTF	TGTGCCAGCAGTGAAATTGGACAGATCTATGGCTACACCTTC
.	TRBV27	.	TRBJ2-5	CASRLTTEGETQYF	TGTGCCAGCAGACTGACTACCGAAGGGGAGACCCAGTACTTC
TRBD1	TRBV6-6	.	TRBJ2-3	CASRLRDRSTDTQYF	TGTGCCAGCAGACTTCGGGACAGGAGCACAGATACGCAGTATTTT
.	TRBV2	.	TRBJ1-1	CASSELTGPGTEAFF	TGTGCCAGCAGTGAACTGACGGGGCCCGGCACTGAAGCTTTCTTT
.	TRBV10-3	.	TRBJ2-1	CAISESEDEQFF	TGTGCCATCAGTGAGTCAGAAGATGAGCAGTTCTTC
.	TRBV15	.	TRBJ2-7	CATSSGTTYEQYF	TGTGCCACCAGTTCCGGGACGACCTACGAGCAGTACTTC
.	TRBV2	.	TRBJ2-3	CASKTGNTDTQYF	TGTGCCAGCAAAACAGGCAACACAGATACGCAGTATTTT
TRBD2	TRBV9	.	TRBJ2-1	CASSVDSGAYNEQFF	TGTGCCAGCAGCGTAGATAGCGGGGCTTACAATGAGCAGTTCTTC
.	TRBV27	.	TRBJ1-5	CASSLKAGHSNQPQHF	TGTGCCAGCAGTTTAAAAGCAGGGCATAGCAATCAGCCCCAGCATTTT
.	TRBV24-1	.	TRBJ2-1	CATSDATGSSYNEQFF	TGTGCCACCAGTGATGCGACGGGAAGCTCCTACAATGAGCAGTTCTTC
.	TRBV9	.	TRBJ1-1	CASSVALQGNTEAFF	TGTGCCAGCAGCGTCGCCCTGCAAGGGAACACTGAAGCTTTCTTT
TRBD1	TRBV19	.	TRBJ2-3	CASSRNPGQGGDTQYF	TGTGCCAGTAGTAGGAATCCGGGACAGGGGGGAGATACGCAGTATTTT
.	TRBV7-3	once	TRBJ2-1	CASSLGQRLLNEQFF	TGTGCCAGCAGCTTAGGGCAAAGACTACTGAATGAGCAGTTCTTC
TRBD1	TRBV28	.	TRBJ1-2	CASSTTTRDRANYGYTF	TGTGCCAGCAGTACAACGACCCGGGACAGGGCTAACTATGGCTACACCTTC